The T cell receptor (beta chain) described here comes from a study of human T cells and chemical hapten exposure (dated by TCRdb to about 2021). For context, the study as a whole: For sensitization, 2% DPC in acetone was applied to a roughly 2 cm by roughly 2 cm area of upper inner arm skin. Weekly therapeutic DPC doses were additionally applied to the scalp of patients throughout the roughly 24-week study period. Patch testing on the upper back used Finn chambers containing 0.01% DPC, with scoring done after 6 days according to International Contact Dermatitis Research Group standards. The patient cohort, mostly female, included alopecia areata with under or over 50% scalp involvement, alopecia totalis and alopecia universalis. Libraries were combined into a pool for sequencing, and differences in TCR yield between samples came mainly from small differences in library volumes within the pool. In alopecia patients, the study followed how the peripheral blood TCR repertoire changed in vivo over primary and secondary sensitization to diphenylcyclopropenone (DPC), a hapten. Blood samples were taken from patients before sensitization (week 0) and then at 2, 6 and about 24 weeks after DPC sensitization. Around 29 alopecia patients provided blood for TCR sequencing at one to four time points (pre-sensitization, 2, 6 and 24 weeks). From each blood RNA sample, both TCR alpha and TCR beta chains were sequenced.

General findings and caveats noted by the study authors: DPC sensitization did not change the number of TCRs with a frequency above 1 in 1000, and there was no evidence of changes in global repertoire structure. A positive correlation was found between the number of PT1 expanded TCRs and patch test score, with significance reached at thresholds 8, 16 and 32 but not 4. Because all patients had alopecia, a presumed autoimmune disease, the immune response of the patients might differ from that of healthy individuals. Expanded TCRs formed significantly more large CDR3 similarity clusters than pre-sensitization or healthy control sets, consistent with antigen-driven responses. After repeated subsampling, changes were observed in the strength of the expansion versus patch-test correlation and in the threshold at which the correlation became significant.

Library construction relied on RACE. Sequenced using a NextSeq 500. During library preparation, unique molecular identifiers were attached to individual cDNA molecules so that TCRs could be counted quantitatively and reproducibly. As for the authors' bioinformatics: Samples had a median of about 90,000 TCRs, with a range from roughly 23,224 to 750,000. V, J and CDR3 annotation of the TCR reads was carried out using the Decombinator software suite. For the PS versus PT1 abundance plots, all samples were subsampled to the same number of TCRs (28,000). TCRs were defined as expanded if absent before sensitization and observed at least eight times at the 2-week time point. The public reads were quality trimmed at Q25 with fastp and then assembled into clones with MiXCR by TCRdb, keeping productive beta chains. Rows are unified per CDR3 protein, each entry keeping the most common DNA and genes. What appears here as the V and J calls and clone size reflects TCRdb's work, not the paper's. This sample holds over 30,000 distinct CDR3 sequences; over 7.5% were observed only once. The ten biggest clones cover roughly 27% of the sample.

From the germline V gene (reference sequence), CDR1 is MNHNY and CDR2 is SVGAGI. Between the V and J ends, shortened by 5 bases and 3 bases respectively, the junction contains 8 bases. Counted from cysteine to phenylalanine, this CDR3 has 12 amino acids. Only the CDR3 region is kept as DNA, spanning 36 bases read in frame from base 1. This clonotype showed up many times. Its binding antigen is unknown. No much larger clone is present one base from it, and per-base qualities are unavailable. The time point label of this sample denotes: patch test 3, about 24 weeks after DPC sensitization. The meaning of the sample's treatment or condition label: therapeutic diphenylcyclopropenone sensitization with weekly scalp DPC. Total RNA was extracted from unfractionated whole blood collected in Tempus Blood RNA tubes. Blood at each patch-test visit was drawn before the patch test was applied. Patients were considered eligible if aged 18 to 70, diagnosed with alopecia and deemed suitable for DPC therapy, and patients were excluded if pregnant.

Recombination linked TRBV6-6 to TRBJ2-7, and TRBD1 may be the D gene, going by 6 matching bases. The receptor comes from a man between 45 and 60 years old with alopecia areata. Some clones in this sample may be carry-over from other donors' samples. Source: whole blood, taken in connection with sensitization to the hapten diphenylcyclopropenone (DPC). CDR3 loop: CASSGQFYEQYF. The nucleotides read TGTGCCAGCAGTGGACAGTTCTACGAGCAGTACTTC.